The entry that follows covers one T cell receptor (beta chain) sequence. This clonotype has more than one count but fewer than ten. The antigen it binds to is not known. Base qualities are not at hand, and no much larger clone is one base apart. This sample was taken from a study of T cells in Graves' hyperthyroidism and ophthalmopathy (dated by TCRdb to the late 2010s). General notes on the study: Peripheral blood was collected at initial diagnosis, before any treatment. Following sampling, methimazole starting at 30 mg daily was given to hyperthyroidism patients, and high-dose intravenous methylprednisolone was given to ophthalmopathy patients. TCR V-J signatures able to tell the groups apart were searched for in a discovery cohort of some 97 patients, of whom more than 40 had Graves' ophthalmopathy and about 60 had stable Graves' hyperthyroidism. TCR Vbeta CDR3 sequencing of 130 to 150 peripheral blood samples (43 ophthalmopathy, some 75 hyperthyroidism and roughly 17 progressor patients) is reported in the paper. In about six Graves' hyperthyroidism patients, the study also compared T-cell repertoires from thyroid tissue with T-cell repertoires from blood. For training and testing, the 100 or so patients in the discovery cohort were randomly divided in a 7:3 ratio. Prospective prediction of ophthalmopathy was tested in an independent validation cohort of 18 hyperthyroidism patients and 15 to 17 patients who later progressed to ophthalmopathy. What the authors observed across the whole study: Most expanded thyroid clonotypes (frequency above 0.001) were also detected in blood, a finding suggesting that blood repertoires may reflect thyroid immune responses. Sample size was not statistically predetermined, and blinding of investigators to group allocation was not performed. Ophthalmopathy was separated from stable hyperthyroidism by a 13 V-J signature model, with around 90% sensitivity and roughly 84% specificity obtained in cross-validation and 80%/75% obtained in testing. In validation, the model predicted progression to ophthalmopathy a median of about 5.9 months before onset, with over 60% sensitivity and roughly 77% specificity.

Stable Graves' hyperthyroidism was defined as no progression to ophthalmopathy during 18 months of follow-up. Hyperthyroidism patients were newly diagnosed, with disease duration under 2 months, and aged 18 to 65 years. Patients with uncontrolled infections, other autoimmune diseases, pregnancy or lactation were excluded. Diagnoses were established on the basis of clinical symptoms, serum thyroxine and TRAb, thyroid ultrasound, and orbital computed tomography. PBMCs were isolated from approximately 10 ml of fresh peripheral blood by Ficoll-Paque density gradient centrifugation. Trizol reagent was used to extract total RNA, and RNA quality was then checked on an Agilent 2100 Bioanalyzer. V loses 7 bases, J loses 4 bases, and the germline ends lie 13 bases apart. There are 13 amino acids in the CDR3, from cysteine to phenylalanine inclusive. Just CDR3 DNA is preserved here, 39 bases in frame from base 1. CDR1 and CDR2 are drawn from the germline V gene: SGHVS, FQNEAQ.

The TCR beta CDR3 regions were amplified from the RNA transcripts. The TCR CDR3 was subjected to a first round of RT-PCR using the HTBI primer set and the Qiagen OneStep RT-PCR kit. Libraries were constructed in a second round of multiplex PCR, after which size selection and purification were carried out. The libraries were sequenced on an Illumina HiSeq2000 using paired-end 100 bp reads. Regarding the original processing steps: SOAPnuke was used to process the raw data, removing reads that contained adapters or uncalled bases, had a mean Phred below 15, or lacked an exact match to the constant primer or identifier. COPE v1.2.5 was used to merge high-quality paired reads, and clonotypes were defined as unique nucleotide sequences. MiTCR v1.1 was used to align clonotypes to the IMGT TRBV, TRBD and TRBJ reference segments. The analysis included only V-J combinations with a frequency above 0.0001, which together covered around 99% of the repertoires. A TCS score was defined as the ratio between F50 (clonal expansion) and ExV (chaos), using BLOSUM62-based TCRdist between CDR3 peptides within each V-J. Welch's t-statistics and random forest reduced roughly 540 V-J features to 13, which were used in a naive Bayes classifier (R e1071). TCRdb trimmed the raw reads at Q25, called clones with MiXCR and kept productive beta chains. Every distinct CDR3 protein forms one entry, paired with its most common genes and DNA. These V and J calls rely on TCRdb rather than the paper's analysis. For this sample there are about 720,000 distinct CDR3 sequences; about a sixth appear just once. The ten largest clones capture about 8.4% of the sample.

This clonotype originated in a man aged 18 to 29 with Graves' hyperthyroidism. The chain is encoded by TRBV7-8 joined to TRBJ1-2; the D gene cannot be resolved reliably. Material: blood. The nucleotide sequence reads as follows: TGTGCCAGCACCTCGGGGAATTCCTATGGCTACACCTTC. Translation gives CASTSGNSYGYTF. With the rest looked up from the reference TRBV7-8 and TRBJ1-2 genes rather than sequenced, the full variable domain is GAGVSQSPRYKVAKRGQDVALRCDPISGHVSLFWYQQALGQGPEFLTYFQNEAQLDKSGLPSDRFFAERPEGSVSTLKIQRTQQEDSAVYLCASTSGNSYGYTFGSGTRLTVV.